The 26 T cell receptor beta chains listed next were all sequenced from one sample in a study of T-cell memory formation after mild COVID-19. TCRdb processed the 5' RACE reads anew with MiXCR; each CDR3 protein has one entry. The repertoire has about 560,000 distinct CDR3 sequences, roughly 20% of them found once; the top ten carry around 8.4%. The sample comprised PBMCs or a T cell subset sorted from them (not recorded which). Receptors were obtained from an adult woman who had mild COVID-19 (a few samples of this study predate the infection). Cell type and time point are not known.

In this sample, this clonotype turned up a few times. The chain links TRBV5-1 to TRBJ2-5; no clear D gene. Germline V gene data show CDR1 as SGHRS and CDR2 as YFSETQ. This CDR3 is 14 amino acids long. Trimming took 0 bases from V and 0 from J, leaving 6 bases between them. The CDR3, as DNA: TGCGCCAGCAGCTTGGTGGCCTACCAAGAGACCCAGTACTTC. Translation: CASSLVAYQETQYF.

The V and J genes are TRBV6-6 and TRBJ1-4; 7 nucleotides line up with TRBD1. Germline CDR1 is MNHNY and CDR2 is SVGAGI (reference sequence). V lost 5 bases and J lost 5; bases outside the gene matches: 11. The CDR3 is 16 amino acids. The CDR3 sequence is CASSVSPGRGNEKLFF. CDR3 DNA sequence: TGTGCCAGCAGTGTATCCCCGGGCAGGGGGAATGAAAAACTGTTTTTT.

Points on this clonotype: The junction departs from the called germline gene at one end, perhaps through a read error. This sequence joins TRBV20-1 and TRBJ1-1; no definite D call. CDR1 and CDR2 (germline): DFQATT, SNEGSKA (reference sequence). This CDR3 region has 10 residues. Written as DNA, the CDR3 is TGCAGTGCTACCAACATTGAAGCTTTCTTT. Amino acid sequence: CSATNIEAFF.

This clonotype was observed a few times. The chain has TRBV12-3 or TRBV12-4 and TRBJ1-2; D remains unclear. The CDR3 covers 15 residues. The V and J ends lost 7 bases and 3 bases respectively, with 18 bases between them. CDR3 coding DNA: TGTGCCAGCACCCCCCGGGCAGGTGGAGACTATGGCTACACCTTC. Translating gives CASTPRAGGDYGYTF.

This clonotype has only a few counts. CDR3 nucleotide sequence: TGCGCCAGCAGCACACCGGGACAGCTTGGCTACACCTTC. Amino acid sequence: CASSTPGQLGYTF. The chain employs TRBV5-1 and TRBJ1-2; 7 positions match TRBD1. The V gene end was trimmed by 4 bases and the J gene end by 7 bases; junction bases not matched to a gene: 7. Germline V gives CDR1 SGHRS, CDR2 YFSETQ. The CDR3 totals 13 residues.

Ten or more counts support this clonotype. The chain employs TRBV7-9 and TRBJ2-7; D ambiguous. Trimming removed 5 bases at V and 6 bases at J, with 14 bases between. The germline V gene encodes CDR1 SEHNR and CDR2 FQNEAQ (reference sequence). The CDR3 has 13 amino acids. CDR3 in DNA: TGTGCCAGCAGCCCCAAGGGTCCAGGCGAGCAGTACTTC. It encodes CASSPKGPGEQYF. Full variable domain (rest looked up from reference TRBV7-9 and TRBJ2-7): DTGVSQNPRHKITKRGQNVTFRCDPISEHNRLYWYRQTLGQGPEFLTYFQNEAQLEKSRLLSDRFSAERPKGSFSTLEIQRTEQGDSAMYLCASSPKGPGEQYFGPGTRLTVT.

The chain carries TRBV11-2 and TRBJ1-5; possible D gene TRBD1, 5 bases. CDR1 is SGHAT and CDR2 is FQNNGV in the germline V gene. This CDR3 contains 15 residues. V shed 5 bases and J shed 2 bases, with 13 bases lying between them. The CDR3 protein is CASSHGGEGNQPQHF. The CDR3 bases are TGTGCCAGCAGCCATGGGGGGGAGGGCAATCAGCCCCAGCATTTT.

J is TRBJ2-7 and V is TRBV5-6, with 9 bases identical to TRBD1. Germline loops: CDR1 SGHDT, CDR2 YYEEEE. The CDR3 loop spans 15 amino acids. The ends lost 0 bases at V and 3 bases at J; junction bases unmatched: 4. CDR3 nucleotide sequence: TGTGCCAGCAGCTTGGCACAGGGGGCGATCTACGAGCAGTACTTC. Translated: CASSLAQGAIYEQYF.

The V gene is TRBV7-2, the J gene TRBJ1-2, with 8 bases identical to TRBD1. The germline CDR1 and CDR2 sequences are SGHTA and FQGNSA. The CDR3 spans 14 residues. The V gene end was trimmed by 4 bases and the J gene end by 0 bases; junction bases not matched to a gene: 1. CDR3 DNA sequence: TGTGCCAGCAGCTCACAGGGGGCTAACTATGGCTACACCTTC. As protein: CASSSQGANYGYTF.

CDR3 sequence: CASSGGTVGSTEAFF. CDR3 nucleotides: TGCGCCAGCAGCGGAGGGACAGTGGGGAGCACTGAAGCTTTCTTT. The gene calls are TRBV5-1 and TRBJ1-1, with 7 positions matching TRBD1. Germline CDR1 SGHRS, CDR2 YFSETQ. The CDR3 is made up of 15 amino acids. Trimming at V came to 4 bases and at J to 4 bases, leaving 10 bases not matched to a gene.

This clonotype was counted between two and nine times. The rearrangement links TRBV3-1 to TRBJ2-7, with 9 bases identical to TRBD1. The CDR3 is made up of 15 amino acids. CDR1 is LGHDT and CDR2 is YNNKEL in the germline V gene (reference sequence). J lost 1 base, V lost 0 bases, and 1 base had no gene match. As DNA, the CDR3 is TGTGCCAGCAGCCAAGATGGGACAGGGTCCTACGAGCAGTACTTC. Protein sequence: CASSQDGTGSYEQYF.

This rearrangement joins TRBV7-2 to TRBJ1-1; maybe TRBD1 (6 bases). This CDR3 has 13 amino acids. From germline, CDR1 is SGHTA and CDR2 FQGNSA. V was shortened by 5 bases and J by 4 bases, with 11 bases between the two germline ends. CDR3 in amino acids: CASSPQGSTEAFF. As DNA, the CDR3 is TGTGCCAGCAGCCCACAGGGATCCACTGAAGCTTTCTTT.

In this sample, this clonotype turned up a few times. The chain is built from TRBV5-1 and TRBJ2-7, with D possibly being TRBD1 (6 bases). The ends were cut back, 3 bases at V and 5 bases at J, with 18 bases in the middle. The CDR3 has 15 amino acids. CDR1 is SGHRS, CDR2 YFSETQ, per germline. CDR3 nucleotides: TGCGCCAGCAGCTGGGACACTCCGGGGTTGGACGAGCAGTACTTC. Its protein product is CASSWDTPGLDEQYF.

CDR3 protein: CAISETVTRREQFF. CDR3 DNA: TGTGCCATCAGTGAGACGGTAACTAGGCGTGAGCAGTTCTTC. V is TRBV10-3 and J is TRBJ2-1; weak D call: TRBD2 (5 bases). V lost 2 bases and J lost 9, with 14 bases in between. Germline assignment: CDR1 ENHRY and CDR2 SYGVKD. This CDR3 spans 14 amino acids.

V and J are TRBV7-9 and TRBJ2-5; unclear D gene. The germline V gene encodes CDR1 SEHNR and CDR2 FQNEAQ (reference sequence). V was pared by 3 bases and J by 5 bases, with 16 bases between. The CDR3 contains 15 residues. CDR3 in amino acids: CASSLSSPSRETQYF. For the CDR3, the DNA is TGTGCCAGCAGCTTGAGCAGCCCCTCGCGGGAGACCCAGTACTTC.

The chain combines TRBV12-3 or TRBV12-4 with TRBJ1-1; D perhaps matches TRBD1 (5 bases). The CDR3 contains 13 residues. Trimming cost V 7 bases and J 6 bases, with 15 bases left between them. CDR3 nucleotide sequence: TGTGCCAGCAACCAACCGGGACTTCCTGAAGCTTTCTTT. It specifies CASNQPGLPEAFF.

V usage is TRBV20-1 and J usage is TRBJ2-5; 9 nucleotides line up with TRBD2. J gave up 5 bases and V 3 bases, and 10 bases lay outside the gene matches. The CDR3 has 15 residues. Germline V gene data show CDR1 as DFQATT and CDR2 as SNEGSKA (reference sequence). CDR3 in amino acids: CSARVAGGQRETQYF. CDR3 bases: TGCAGTGCTAGGGTGGCGGGGGGGCAAAGGGAGACCCAGTACTTC.

The rearrangement joins TRBV11-2 to TRBJ1-6; D not resolved. The CDR3 consists of 13 residues. V lost 5 bases, J lost 5 bases, and 7 bases lay in between. Germline values: CDR1 SGHAT, CDR2 FQNNGV. In DNA form, the CDR3 reads TGTGCCAGCAGCGAGGCGAATAATTCACCCCTCCACTTT. Protein sequence: CASSEANNSPLHF.

This clonotype occurred a few times. This chain uses TRBV18 with TRBJ2-7; no clear D. The CDR3 extends over 12 amino acids. CDR1 is KGHSH, CDR2 LQKENI, per germline. V lost 4 bases and J lost 6, with 10 bases in between. CDR3 protein: CASSLGSPEQYF. As DNA, the CDR3 is TGTGCCAGCTCACTGGGAAGTCCCGAGCAGTACTTC.

This clonotype has just a few counts. The chain employs TRBV7-9 and TRBJ2-1, with 9 bases that match TRBD2. Germline CDR1 SEHNR, CDR2 FQNEAQ (reference sequence). The ends lost 3 bases at V and 3 bases at J; junction bases unmatched: 3. This CDR3 region has 15 residues. This chain's CDR3 is CASSFGTSFYNEQFF. The CDR3 coding sequence is TGTGCCAGCAGCTTCGGGACTAGCTTCTACAATGAGCAGTTCTTC.

The rearrangement links TRBV3-1 to TRBJ2-7, with 7 bases identical to TRBD2. The CDR3 sequence is 12 residues long. Trimming removed 1 base from V and 6 bases from J; junction bases left unmatched: 0. Germline V CDR1 and CDR2: LGHDT, YNNKEL (reference sequence). The CDR3 DNA reads TGTGCCAGCAGCCAAGGGGGGGGCGAGCAGTACTTC. Translating it yields CASSQGGGEQYF.

The chain employs TRBV30 and TRBJ1-1, with D possibly being TRBD1 (5 bases). The length of the CDR3 is 13 residues. The germline gives CDR1 GTSNPN, CDR2 SVGIG (reference sequence). Trimming removed 1 base from V and 5 bases from J, with 11 bases in between. CDR3 in DNA: TGTGCCTGGAGTGGGGCTGGGGGAACTGAAGCTTTCTTT. Protein: CAWSGAGGTEAFF.

This clonotype came up a few times. This sequence joins TRBV7-2 and TRBJ2-5; no definite D call. The V end was cut by 4 bases, the J end by 5 bases, with 17 bases between. In germline, CDR1 is SGHTA, CDR2 FQGNSA. The CDR3 runs 15 residues. The CDR3, as DNA: TGTGCCAGCAGCTCCGGCTTGGGCCCCGGGGAGACCCAGTACTTC. It specifies CASSSGLGPGETQYF.

The rearrangement uses TRBV6-5 and TRBJ1-1; D is possibly TRBD1 (6 bases). CDR3 size: 15 residues. Deletions cut 6 bases from V and 0 bases from J, with 14 bases between. The V gene's germline CDR1 is MNHEY and CDR2 SVGAGI. CDR3 nucleotides: TGTGCCAGCAGCCAGGACAGTCTAATGAACACTGAAGCTTTCTTT. This translates into CASSQDSLMNTEAFF.

This clonotype occurred a few times. This chain connects TRBV6-5 to TRBJ2-5, with D perhaps TRBD2 (5 bases). The germline V gene has CDR1 MNHEY and CDR2 SVGAGI. This CDR3 contains 14 residues. V gave up 2 bases and J gave up 2 bases, with 9 bases separating them. For the CDR3, the DNA is TGTGCCAGCAGTTACCCCGGGGAGCAAGAGACCCAGTACTTC. Residues: CASSYPGEQETQYF.

The V gene is TRBV4-3, the J gene TRBJ1-2, with a possible D match to TRBD1 (5 bases). Trimming took off 0 bases at V and 3 bases at J, with 17 bases between the two ends. Germline-derived CDR1 and CDR2 are LGHNA and YSLEER. The CDR3 loop spans 17 amino acids. The CDR3 DNA follows: TGCGCCAGCAGCCAAGATCTACAGGAAGCAGCCTACTATGGCTACACCTTC. Protein sequence: CASSQDLQEAAYYGYTF.